The clone carrying this T cell receptor (beta chain) was found many times. This specimen belongs to a study of T cell repertoires in cytomegalovirus infection. Per germline, CDR1 ENHRY and CDR2 SYGVKD. Trimming shortened V by 4 bases and J by 7 bases, and 7 bases separated the two germline ends. The CDR3 is 11 residues long. TCRdb fed the reads into MiXCR, producing one record per CDR3 protein. Of about 260,000 distinct CDR3 sequences listed, over 8% are singletons. This receptor was obtained from a human donor in good health (CMV status not recorded). Some clones in this sample may be carry-over from other donors' samples. The chain is built from TRBV10-3 and TRBJ1-2; D gene uncertain. Material for sequencing was PBMCs. CDR3 protein: CAISGGTGYTF. DNA for the CDR3: TGTGCCATCAGTGGTGGTACTGGCTACACCTTC.